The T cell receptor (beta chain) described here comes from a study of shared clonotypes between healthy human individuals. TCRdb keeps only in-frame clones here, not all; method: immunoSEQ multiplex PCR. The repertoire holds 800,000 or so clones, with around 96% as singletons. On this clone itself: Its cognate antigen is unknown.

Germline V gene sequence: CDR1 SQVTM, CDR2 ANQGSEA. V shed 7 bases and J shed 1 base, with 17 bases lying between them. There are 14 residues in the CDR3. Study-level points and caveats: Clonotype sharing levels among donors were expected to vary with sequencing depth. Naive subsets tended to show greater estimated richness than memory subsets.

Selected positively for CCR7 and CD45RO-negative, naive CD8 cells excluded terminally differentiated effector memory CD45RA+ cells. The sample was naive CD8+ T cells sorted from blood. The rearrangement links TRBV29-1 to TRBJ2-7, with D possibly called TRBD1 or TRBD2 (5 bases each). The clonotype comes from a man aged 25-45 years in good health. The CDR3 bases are TGCAGCGGCCCCGGGGCAGGGCCTTCCTACGAGCAGTACTTC. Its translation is CSGPGAGPSYEQYF.